This TCR beta chain stems from a study of blood T cell repertoires in COVID-19. Turning to the study itself: Sites in the United States, Italy and Spain provided acute and convalescent COVID-19 samples. The cDNA or gDNA used as material had been derived from T cells, B-cell-depleted T cells, or PBMCs.

This CDR3 is built from 18 residues. V was clipped by 1 base and J by 3 bases; unmatched bases: 13. The germline CDR1 and CDR2 sequences are LGHNA and YNFKEQ. As handled by the study authors: Using reference gene primer amplification, nucleated cell counts were estimated. TCRdb keeps only in-frame clones here, not all; method: immunoSEQ multiplex PCR. The V and J calls and clone size come from that table; D and trimming were worked out from the DNA. Seen here are just under 65,000 clones, about 78% observed once, and the top ten hold 45% to 65%. The rearrangement uses TRBV4-2 and TRBJ2-3, with 7 nucleotides matching TRBD2. This clonotype was obtained from an elderly woman with acute or convalescent COVID-19. Sequencing was performed on peripheral blood. As DNA, the CDR3 is TGTGCCAGCAGCCAAGGGGGAAGCGGGACCGGAGGGACAGATACGCAGTATTTT. It is translated as CASSQGGSGTGGTDTQYF.